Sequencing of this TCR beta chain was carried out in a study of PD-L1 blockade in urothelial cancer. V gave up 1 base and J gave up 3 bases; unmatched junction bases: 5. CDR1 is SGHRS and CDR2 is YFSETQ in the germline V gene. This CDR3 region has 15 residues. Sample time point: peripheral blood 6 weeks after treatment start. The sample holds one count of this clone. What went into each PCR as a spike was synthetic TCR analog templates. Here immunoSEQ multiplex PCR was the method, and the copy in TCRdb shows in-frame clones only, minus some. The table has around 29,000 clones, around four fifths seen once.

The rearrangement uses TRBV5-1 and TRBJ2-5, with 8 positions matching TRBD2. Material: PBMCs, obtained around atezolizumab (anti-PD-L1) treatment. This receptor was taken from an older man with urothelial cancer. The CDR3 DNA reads TGCGCCAGCAGCTTGTTGGTACTAGCGGAAGAGACCCAGTACTTC. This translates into CASSLLVLAEETQYF.